This T cell receptor (beta chain) derives from a study of blood T cell repertoires in COVID-19. V was pared by 0 bases and J by 0 bases, with 5 bases between. This CDR3 has 14 amino acids. Germline CDR1 is WSHSY and CDR2 is SAAADI. How the authors handled the data: Amplification from reference gene primers served as the basis for estimated nucleated cell counts. Libraries were prepared by immunoSEQ multiplex PCR; TCRdb keeps only in-frame clonotypes and omits some of them. V and J calls and clone size follow that table, whereas D and trimming were derived from the DNA. This table has just over 650,000 clones, about nine tenths appearing once.

The sequenced sample was peripheral blood. The receptor was isolated from a young woman with acute or convalescent COVID-19. The chain employs TRBV10-2 and TRBJ1-1; D ambiguous. CDR3 region: CASSESAMNTEAFF. CDR3 coding DNA: TGCGCCAGCAGTGAGTCAGCCATGAACACTGAAGCTTTCTTT.